These 18 T cell receptor beta chains share one sample of origin, sequenced in a study of T cell responses to AZD1222 COVID-19 vaccine. Assay used: immunoSEQ multiplex PCR; TCRdb lists only in-frame clones, some missing. The sample has 100,000 to 120,000 clones, over 90% seen once; the top ten hold 2.9%. This sample comprised peripheral blood, obtained 28 days after the second AZD1222 dose. The source is an adult who received the AZD1222 COVID-19 vaccine.

Here the CDR3 DNA reads TGTGCCTGGGAGCTGAACAGTAATTCACCCCTCCACTTT. It encodes CAWELNSNSPLHF. The rearrangement uses TRBV30 and TRBJ1-6; D remains ambiguous. CDR1 GTSNPN and CDR2 SVGIG come from the germline V gene (reference sequence). Trimming took 5 bases from V and 6 from J, leaving 11 bases between them. This CDR3 region has 13 residues.

The CDR3 coding sequence is TGTGCTAGTGGTCTTTGGACATTCCAAGAGAGCAATCAGCCCCAGCATTTT. Encoded protein: CASGLWTFQESNQPQHF. The chain couples TRBV12-5 to TRBJ1-5, with TRBD1 as a possible D gene (5 bases). V lost 5 bases to trimming and J lost 1 base, with 18 bases between them. The V gene's germline CDR1 is LGHNT and CDR2 FRNRAP. The CDR3 extends over 17 amino acids.

V and J are TRBV2 and TRBJ2-2; 8 positions match TRBD2. V lost 5 bases and J lost 6; bases outside the gene matches: 5. This CDR3 region has 14 residues. Germline CDR1 SNHLY, CDR2 FYNNEI. The CDR3 DNA reads as TGTGCCAGCAGTCCGCGGGAGGCGGCCGGGGAGCTGTTTTTT. Protein: CASSPREAAGELFF.

The V call is TRBV11-2, the J call TRBJ2-3; D unresolved. V lost 3 bases and J 6 bases, leaving 7 bases between the germline ends. The CDR3 loop spans 12 amino acids. Germline CDR1 SGHAT, CDR2 FQNNGV. The CDR3 DNA is TGTGCCAGCAGCTTCGAGGTGGATACGCAGTATTTT. Amino acids: CASSFEVDTQYF.

The V call is TRBV6-5, the J call TRBJ1-4; TRBD1 aligns across 10 bases. V dropped 6 bases and J dropped 6; count of bases not matched to a gene: 4. The CDR3 sequence is 14 residues long. CDR1 and CDR2 from the germline V gene are MNHEY and SVGAGI. DNA for the CDR3: TGTGCCAGCAGACCCGGGACAGGGGATGAAAAACTGTTTTTT. It is translated as CASRPGTGDEKLFF.

The chain recombines TRBV18 with TRBJ2-7; 8 nucleotides match TRBD1. With V trimmed by 0 bases and J by 3 bases, 4 bases remained unmatched. The CDR3 runs 15 residues. Germline loops: CDR1 KGHSH, CDR2 LQKENI. The DNA for the CDR3 is TGTGCCAGCTCACCACCTACTGGACAGGGCTACGAGCAGTACTTC. Its protein product is CASSPPTGQGYEQYF.

The rearrangement links TRBV10-2 to TRBJ1-3; 7 positions agree with TRBD1. Per the germline V gene, CDR1 is WSHSY and CDR2 is SAAADI. CDR3 length: 16 amino acids. Losses at the gene ends were 6 bases for V and 0 bases for J; bases not matched to a gene: 8. CDR3 DNA sequence: TGCGCCAGCAGATGGGGACAGACGTACTCTGGAAACACCATATATTTT. It codes for CASRWGQTYSGNTIYF.

V and J are TRBV10-2 and TRBJ1-1, with D unclear. In germline, CDR1 is WSHSY, CDR2 SAAADI. CDR3 length: 14 residues. V was trimmed by 3 bases and J by 0 bases, leaving 8 bases between them. Written as DNA, the CDR3 is TGCGCCAGCAGTGATTTACGTCTGAACACTGAAGCTTTCTTT. It yields the protein CASSDLRLNTEAFF.

The chain uses TRBV7-9 and TRBJ1-1; possibly TRBD1 for D (6 bases). Germline loops: CDR1 SEHNR, CDR2 FQNEAQ (reference sequence). V was pared by 4 bases and J by 5 bases, with 20 bases between. This CDR3 contains 16 residues. In DNA, the CDR3 is TGTGCCAGCAGCTCTAACCGGGACACATACCGAACTGAAGCTTTCTTT. The encoded protein is CASSSNRDTYRTEAFF.

The V and J genes are TRBV7-6 and TRBJ2-1; 13 bases align to TRBD2. In germline, CDR1 is SGHVS, CDR2 FNYEAQ. Unmatched junction bases numbered 9, after V lost 5 bases and J lost 5 bases. The CDR3 contains 17 residues. The CDR3: CASSPRWGTSGDNEQFF. The CDR3 bases are TGTGCCAGCAGCCCGCGTTGGGGGACTAGCGGGGACAATGAGCAGTTCTTC.

V usage is TRBV18 and J usage is TRBJ2-3; 9 bases line up with TRBD2. The CDR3 runs to 16 residues. Germline-derived CDR1 and CDR2 are KGHSH and LQKENI. V gave up 2 bases and J gave up 3 bases; unmatched junction bases: 6. CDR3 in amino acids: CASSPRAGGSTDTQYF. The CDR3 DNA reads TGTGCCAGCTCACCAAGGGCGGGAGGGTCGACAGATACGCAGTATTTT.

CDR3 nucleotides: TGTGCCAGCTCACCCGGGGGACCACCTCTTAAGGAGCAGTTCTTC. It specifies CASSPGGPPLKEQFF. The chain combines TRBV18 with TRBJ2-1; the D gene is possibly TRBD2 (6 bases). V was pared by 3 bases and J by 10 bases, with 19 bases between. The CDR3 loop spans 15 amino acids. CDR1 and CDR2 from the germline V gene are KGHSH and LQKENI.

V and J are TRBV7-9 and TRBJ1-5, with 9 bases identical to TRBD1. This CDR3 spans 16 amino acids. Per germline, CDR1 SEHNR and CDR2 FQNEAQ (reference sequence). The J segment lost 5 bases and the V segment lost 5 bases, leaving 10 bases of the junction unmatched. The CDR3 bases are TGTGCCAGCAGCATATCCGGGACAGGGTTTGATCAGCCCCAGCATTTT. Its protein product is CASSISGTGFDQPQHF. The full variable domain, in which reference TRBV7-9 and TRBJ1-5 provide the parts outside the CDR3, is DTGVSQNPRHKITKRGQNVTFRCDPISEHNRLYWYRQTLGQGPEFLTYFQNEAQLEKSRLLSDRFSAERPKGSFSTLEIQRTEQGDSAMYLCASSISGTGFDQPQHFGDGTRLSIL.

The genes are TRBV11-3 and TRBJ1-1, with 8 positions matching TRBD1. CDR1 and CDR2 from the germline V gene are SGHNT and YENEEA. The CDR3 length is 12 residues. V shed 4 bases, J shed 8 bases, and the junction held 3 bases outside the gene matches. The CDR3 is CASSSRQGEAFF. The DNA for the CDR3 is TGTGCCAGCAGCTCTCGACAGGGGGAAGCTTTCTTT.

This clone was detected only once. This chain connects TRBV6-5 to TRBJ2-7; 11 bases fit TRBD2. Looked up from germline, CDR1 is MNHEY and CDR2 is SVGAGI. The trim removed 2 bases at V and 3 bases at J, leaving 6 bases unmatched. The CDR3 is 16 amino acids. CDR3 in DNA: TGTGCCAGCAGTTACCGGACTAGCGGGCCAAACTACGAGCAGTACTTC. This codes for CASSYRTSGPNYEQYF.

The chain employs TRBV27 and TRBJ2-5; D is ambiguous. Trimming took 5 bases from V and 0 from J, leaving 7 bases between them. Germline-derived CDR1 and CDR2 are MNHEY and SMNVEV (reference sequence). There are 13 residues in the CDR3. Written as DNA, the CDR3 is TGTGCCAGCAGTGGGGAAGACCAAGAGACCCAGTACTTC. It specifies CASSGEDQETQYF.

The chain combines TRBV28 with TRBJ2-3; possible D gene TRBD1, 6 bases. Trimming cost V 1 base and J 6 bases, with 11 bases left between them. CDR3 size: 14 residues. Germline V gene lookup returns CDR1 MDHEN and CDR2 SYDVKM. The CDR3 is CASSLSGQSDTQYF. DNA for the CDR3: TGTGCCAGCAGTTTATCTGGACAGTCCGATACGCAGTATTTT.

CDR3 DNA: TGTGCCAGTAGTATCTCAGGGTATGGAGGCTACACCTTC. Residues: CASSISGYGGYTF. The V call is TRBV19, the J call TRBJ1-2, with a weak D call TRBD1 (5 bases). The germline V gene encodes CDR1 LNHDA and CDR2 SQIVND (reference sequence). Trimming took 3 bases from V and 8 from J, leaving 13 bases between them. This CDR3 contains 13 residues.